Reported below is one T cell receptor beta chain. The data were obtained in a study of T cell responses to AZD1222 COVID-19 vaccine. Libraries were prepared by immunoSEQ multiplex PCR; TCRdb keeps only in-frame clonotypes and omits some of them. The data contain some 150,000 clones, about nine tenths of them singletons. This clonotype was obtained from an adult who received the AZD1222 COVID-19 vaccine. The sample here was peripheral blood, taken 28 days after the second AZD1222 dose.

The CDR3: CASSHGGDYYNEQYF. DNA for the CDR3: TGTGCCAGCAGCCATGGGGGGGACTATTATAACGAGCAGTACTTC. This chain joins TRBV3-1 (or the pseudogene TRBV3-2) and TRBJ2-7, with 7 bases matching TRBD2. The junction had 10 bases not matched to a gene; V was cut back by 3 bases and J by 5 bases. This CDR3 is 15 amino acids long. Germline CDR1 LGHDT, CDR2 YNNKEL (reference sequence).